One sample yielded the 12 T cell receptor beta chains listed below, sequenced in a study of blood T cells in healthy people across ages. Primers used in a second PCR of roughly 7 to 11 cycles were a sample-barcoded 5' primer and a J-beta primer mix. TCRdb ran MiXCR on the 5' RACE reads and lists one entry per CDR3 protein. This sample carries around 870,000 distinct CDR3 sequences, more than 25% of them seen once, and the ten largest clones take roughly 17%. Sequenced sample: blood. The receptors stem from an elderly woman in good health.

CDR3 DNA: TGCGCCAGCAGCCAATCGACAGGGTGGTACGAGCAGTACTTC. Translation: CASSQSTGWYEQYF. The chain carries TRBV4-3 and TRBJ2-7, with TRBD1 matching 7 bases. The J segment lost 4 bases and the V segment lost 2 bases, leaving 5 bases of the junction unmatched. Per the germline V gene, CDR1 is LGHNA and CDR2 is YSLEER. The CDR3 has 14 residues.

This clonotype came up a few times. The CDR3 region has the DNA TGTGCCAGCAGTTCAAGGGTTAGCACAGATACGCAGTATTTT. This translates into CASSSRVSTDTQYF. The chain couples TRBV6-5 to TRBJ2-3; D gene uncertain. Germline CDR1 and CDR2: MNHEY and SVGAGI. This CDR3 has 14 residues. V shed 4 bases and J shed 0 bases, with 8 bases lying between them.

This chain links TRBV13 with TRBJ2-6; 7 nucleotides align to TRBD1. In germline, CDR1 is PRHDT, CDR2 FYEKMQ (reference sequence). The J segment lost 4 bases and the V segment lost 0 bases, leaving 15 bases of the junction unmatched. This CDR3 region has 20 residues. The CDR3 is CASSLGQGTRRLRGANVLTF. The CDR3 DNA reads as TGTGCCAGCAGCTTAGGACAGGGGACGAGAAGGCTGAGGGGGGCCAACGTCCTGACTTTC.

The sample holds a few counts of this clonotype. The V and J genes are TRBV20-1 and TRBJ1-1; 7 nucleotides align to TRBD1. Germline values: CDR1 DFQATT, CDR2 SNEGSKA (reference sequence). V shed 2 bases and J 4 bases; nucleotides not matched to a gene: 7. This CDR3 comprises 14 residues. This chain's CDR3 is CSARTPGGFTEAFF. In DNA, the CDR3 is TGCAGTGCTAGAACCCCAGGGGGATTCACTGAAGCTTTCTTT.

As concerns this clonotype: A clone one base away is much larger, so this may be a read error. The CDR3 sequence: CASRGDRATGGYTF. The CDR3 DNA follows: TGTGCCAGCAGGGGGGACAGGGCGACGGGGGGCTACACCTTC. J is TRBJ1-2 and V is TRBV12-3 or TRBV12-4; 9 bases map to TRBD1. CDR3 size: 14 residues. V lost 6 bases and J lost 8; bases outside the gene matches: 10.

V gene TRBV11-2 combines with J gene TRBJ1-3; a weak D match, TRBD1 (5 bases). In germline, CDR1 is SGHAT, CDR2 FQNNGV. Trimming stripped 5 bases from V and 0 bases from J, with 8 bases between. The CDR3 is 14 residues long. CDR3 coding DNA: TGTGCCAGCAGCACGGGGCTCTCTGGAAACACCATATATTTT. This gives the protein CASSTGLSGNTIYF.

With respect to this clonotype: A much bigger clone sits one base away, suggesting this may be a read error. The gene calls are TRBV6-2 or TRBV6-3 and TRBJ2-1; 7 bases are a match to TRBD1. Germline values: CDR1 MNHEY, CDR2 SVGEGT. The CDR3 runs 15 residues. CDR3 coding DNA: TGTGCCAGCAGTCCAACCCGGACAGGATACAATAAGCAGTTCTTC. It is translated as CASSPTRTGYNKQFF.

The CDR3 DNA follows: TGTGCCAGCAGCCAAGGGAGGTGGCCCCAGCATTTT. This encodes CASSQGRWPQHF. This chain connects TRBV3-1 to TRBJ1-5; D remains unclear. Trimming left V 1 base short and J 9 bases short, with 7 bases between. The CDR3 has 12 amino acids. Looked up from germline, CDR1 is LGHDT and CDR2 is YNNKEL (reference sequence).

The CDR3: CAISVPGDNEQYF. The DNA of the CDR3 is TGTGCCATCAGTGTACCAGGGGACAATGAGCAGTACTTC. The chain links TRBV10-3 to TRBJ2-7; D possibly corresponds to TRBD1 (6 bases). The CDR3 loop spans 13 amino acids. Per germline, CDR1 ENHRY and CDR2 SYGVKD. The V end lost 4 bases, the J end lost 7 bases, and 14 bases lay between the germline ends.

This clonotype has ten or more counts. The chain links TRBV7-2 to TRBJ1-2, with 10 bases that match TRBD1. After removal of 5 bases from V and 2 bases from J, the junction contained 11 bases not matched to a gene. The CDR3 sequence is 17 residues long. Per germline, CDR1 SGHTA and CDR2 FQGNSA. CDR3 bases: TGTGCCAGCAGCGAGGGACAGGGGTCCCCACTCAACTATGGCTACACCTTC. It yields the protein CASSEGQGSPLNYGYTF.

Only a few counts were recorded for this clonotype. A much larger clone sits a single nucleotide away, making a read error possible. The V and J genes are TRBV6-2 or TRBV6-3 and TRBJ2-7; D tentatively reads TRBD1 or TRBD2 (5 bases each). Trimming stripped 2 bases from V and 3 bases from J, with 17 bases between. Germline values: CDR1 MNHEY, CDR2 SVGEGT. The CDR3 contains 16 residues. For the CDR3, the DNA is TGTGCCAGCAGTTACACTCGTCACAAGGGGAGCTACGAGCAGTACTTC. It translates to CASSYTRHKGSYEQYF.

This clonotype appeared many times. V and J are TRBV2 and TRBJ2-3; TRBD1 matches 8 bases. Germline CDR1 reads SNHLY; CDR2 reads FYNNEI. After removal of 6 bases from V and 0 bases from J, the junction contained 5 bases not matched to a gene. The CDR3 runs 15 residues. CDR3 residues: CASSPGGVSTDTQYF. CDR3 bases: TGTGCCAGCAGCCCAGGGGGCGTTAGCACAGATACGCAGTATTTT. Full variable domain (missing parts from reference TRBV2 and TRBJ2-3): EPEVTQTPSHQVTQMGQEVILRCVPISNHLYFYWYRQILGQKVEFLVSFYNNEISEKSEIFDDQFSVERPDGSNFTLKIRSTKLEDSAMYFCASSPGGVSTDTQYFGPGTRLTVL.